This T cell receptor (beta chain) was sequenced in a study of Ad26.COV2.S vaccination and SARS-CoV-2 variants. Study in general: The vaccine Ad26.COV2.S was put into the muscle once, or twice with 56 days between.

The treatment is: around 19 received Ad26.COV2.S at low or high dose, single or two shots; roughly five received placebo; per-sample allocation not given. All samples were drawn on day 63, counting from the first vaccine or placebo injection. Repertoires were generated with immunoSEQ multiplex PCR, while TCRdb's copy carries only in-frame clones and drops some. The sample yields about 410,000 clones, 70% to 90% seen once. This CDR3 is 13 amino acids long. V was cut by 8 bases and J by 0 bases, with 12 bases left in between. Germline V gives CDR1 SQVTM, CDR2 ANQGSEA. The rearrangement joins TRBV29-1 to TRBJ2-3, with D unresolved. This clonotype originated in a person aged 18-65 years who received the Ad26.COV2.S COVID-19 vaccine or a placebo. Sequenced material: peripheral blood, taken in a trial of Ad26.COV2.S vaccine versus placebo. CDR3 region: CSIFFMSTDTQYF. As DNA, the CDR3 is TGCAGCATATTCTTCATGAGCACAGATACGCAGTATTTT.